This record looks at one T cell receptor (beta chain) sequence and its context. Trimming took off 2 bases at V and 2 bases at J, with 7 bases between the two ends. CDR1 SGHAT and CDR2 FQDESV come from the germline V gene (reference sequence). This CDR3 region has 14 residues. The record originates from a study of graft-versus-host responses after intestinal transplantation. Sequencing used immunoSEQ multiplex PCR; TCRdb keeps in-frame clones, though not all of them. The data hold around 29,000 clones, with 90% to 95% observed a single time. The specimen comprised PBMCs, sampled 66 days after intestinal transplant. This TCR came from a human patient who received an intestinal transplant, so some T cells may come from the graft donor. The chain joins TRBV11-1 to TRBJ2-1; unclear D gene. The CDR3 reads CASSLRQAYNEQFF. The CDR3 bases are TGTGCCAGCAGCTTAAGGCAGGCCTACAATGAGCAGTTCTTC. The variable domain in full, completed from reference TRBV11-1 and TRBJ2-1, reads EAEVAQSPRYKITEKSQAVAFWCDPISGHATLYWYRQILGQGPELLVQFQDESVVDDSQLPKDRFSAERLKGVDSTLKIQPAELGDSAMYLCASSLRQAYNEQFFGPGTRLTVL.